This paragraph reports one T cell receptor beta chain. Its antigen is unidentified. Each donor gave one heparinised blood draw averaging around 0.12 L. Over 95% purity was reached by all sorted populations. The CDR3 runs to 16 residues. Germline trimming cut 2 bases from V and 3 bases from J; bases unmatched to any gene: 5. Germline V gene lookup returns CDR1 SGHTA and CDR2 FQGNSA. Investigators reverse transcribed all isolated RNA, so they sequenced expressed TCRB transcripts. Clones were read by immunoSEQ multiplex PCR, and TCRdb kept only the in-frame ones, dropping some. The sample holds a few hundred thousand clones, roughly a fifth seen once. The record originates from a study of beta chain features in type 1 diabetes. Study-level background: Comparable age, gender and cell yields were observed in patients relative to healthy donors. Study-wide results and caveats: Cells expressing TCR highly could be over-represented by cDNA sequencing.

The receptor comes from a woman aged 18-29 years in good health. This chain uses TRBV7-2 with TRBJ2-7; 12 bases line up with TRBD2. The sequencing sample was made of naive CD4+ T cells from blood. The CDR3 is CASSLRLAGALYEQYF. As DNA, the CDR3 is TGTGCCAGCAGCTTACGACTAGCGGGGGCCCTCTACGAGCAGTACTTC.